This T cell receptor beta chain came from a study of T cell clones after liver transplantation. Study overall: TCRbeta sequencing after a pre-transplant mixed lymphocyte reaction identified graft-donor-reactive clones, later tracked in post-transplant blood. Study-wide results and caveats: Low donor cell numbers restricted donor-reactive repertoire measurement in two subjects. In most of the 8 subjects, circulating graft-donor-reactive CD4 TCRbeta sequences fell significantly after transplant.

Only in-frame clones appear in the TCRdb table, and some are missing; sequencing was by immunoSEQ multiplex PCR. The sample shows around 20,000 clones, 80% to 90% of them seen only once. CDR1 is MNHEY and CDR2 is SVGAGI in the germline V gene. Trimming took 6 bases from V and 2 from J, leaving 14 bases between them. The CDR3 is made up of 14 amino acids. As for this clone: Its antigen is unidentified.

The gene calls are TRBV6-5 and TRBJ2-7, with D perhaps matching TRBD1 or TRBD2 (6 bases each). The specimen comprised CD8+ T cells from blood, sampled before liver transplant. This receptor was obtained from a human donor who received a liver transplant. The CDR3: CASSYAGHTYEQYF. The CDR3 bases are TGTGCCAGCAGCTACGCGGGACACACCTACGAGCAGTACTTC.